Presented here are 10 T cell receptor beta chains from one specimen sequenced in a study of response to subunit inactivated influenza vaccine. TCRdb re-derived calls from the RT-PCR reads in MiXCR, one entry per CDR3 protein. The table shows 650,000 to 800,000 distinct CDR3 sequences, with about 14% occurring only once. Sequenced material: PBMCs from blood, taken 14 to 15 days before vaccination. These receptors came from a man over 45 who received an inactivated influenza vaccine.

This clonotype has ten or more counts. This chain links TRBV28 with TRBJ1-1; maybe TRBD1 (5 bases). CDR1 is MDHEN and CDR2 is SYDVKM in the germline V gene. The V end lost 5 bases, the J end lost 1 base, and 14 bases lay between the germline ends. This CDR3 has 15 amino acids. The CDR3 reads CASSPWAGRNTEAFF. In DNA form, the CDR3 reads TGTGCCAGCAGTCCCTGGGCAGGGAGGAACACTGAAGCTTTCTTT.

This clonotype was seen a single time. One base away lies a much larger clone, so this may be a sequencing read error. The chain uses TRBV6-2 or TRBV6-3 and TRBJ2-2; TRBD2 is a possible D gene (5 bases). The CDR3 covers 12 residues. CDR1 and CDR2 from the germline V gene are MNHEY and SVGEGT. The CDR3 here is CASSYEVGELSF. Here the CDR3 DNA reads TGTGCCAGCAGTTACGAGGTCGGGGAGCTGTCTTTT.

This clonotype was counted at least ten times. The chain links TRBV28 to TRBJ1-1; a possible D gene is TRBD1 (6 bases). The CDR3 has 13 amino acids. V was pared by 2 bases and J by 10 bases, with 14 bases between. Germline assignment: CDR1 MDHEN and CDR2 SYDVKM. This CDR3 reads CASSLSRGRGAFF. The CDR3, as DNA: TGTGCCAGCAGTTTAAGTAGGGGCAGGGGAGCTTTCTTT. The full variable domain, in which reference TRBV28 and TRBJ1-1 provide the parts outside the CDR3, is DVKVTQSSRYLVKRTGEKVFLECVQDMDHENMFWYRQDPGLGLRLIYFSYDVKMKEKGDIPEGYSVSREKKERFSLILESASTNQTSMYLCASSLSRGRGAFFGQGTRLTVV.

The chain employs TRBV6-5 and TRBJ1-4; 8 positions match TRBD1. The germline CDR1 and CDR2 sequences are MNHEY and SVGAGI. V lost 0 bases, J lost 12 bases, and 6 bases stayed unmatched. This CDR3 spans 14 amino acids. The CDR3 is CASSYSPDRGQLFF. CDR3 sequence (DNA): TGTGCCAGCAGTTACTCCCCAGACAGGGGACAACTGTTTTTT.

Details on this clonotype: A read error may account for a junction end that differs from germline. The rearrangement uses TRBV15 and TRBJ2-2; D is uncertain. The CDR3 loop spans 20 amino acids. Per germline, CDR1 LNHNV and CDR2 YYDKDF (reference sequence). This CDR3 reads CVTSRDRSGQVPANTGELFF. The CDR3 bases are TGTGTCACCAGCAGAGATAGGAGTGGGCAGGTCCCCGCGAACACCGGGGAGCTGTTTTTT.

This clonotype occurred a few times. The chain recombines TRBV6-1 with TRBJ2-1; D not certain. The CDR3 loop spans 15 amino acids. Germline V lookup: CDR1 MNHNS, CDR2 SASEGT. V lost 4 bases, J lost 4 bases, and 14 bases lay in between. CDR3 sequence reads: CASSVNPGSYNEQFF. As DNA, the CDR3 is TGTGCCAGCAGTGTCAATCCGGGTAGTTACAATGAGCAGTTCTTC.

The rearrangement joins TRBV5-1 to TRBJ2-7; TRBD1 matches at 10 bases. V lost 4 bases to trimming and J lost 2 bases; unmatched junction nucleotides: 9. CDR3 size: 16 residues. Germline V gene data show CDR1 as SGHRS and CDR2 as YFSETQ. The CDR3 DNA is TGCGCCAGCAGCCGGAGGGGACAGGGGACGGCCTACGAGCAGTACTTC. This sequence encodes CASSRRGQGTAYEQYF. Using reference TRBV5-1 and TRBJ2-7 for the parts outside the CDR3, the full variable domain is KAGVTQTPRYLIKTRGQQVTLSCSPISGHRSVSWYQQTPGQGLQFLFEYFSETQRNKGNFPGRFSGRQFSNSRSEMNVSTLELGDSALYLCASSRRGQGTAYEQYFGPGTRLTVT.

This chain uses TRBV19 with TRBJ2-7; D is ambiguous. Per the germline V gene, CDR1 is LNHDA and CDR2 is SQIVND (reference sequence). The CDR3 runs to 13 residues. V gave up 9 bases and J gave up 0 bases, with 12 bases separating them. The CDR3 loop is CASENPSSYEQYF. CDR3 in DNA: TGTGCCAGCGAAAACCCGAGCTCCTACGAGCAGTACTTC.

This chain connects TRBV7-9 to TRBJ1-4, with no clear D. The V and J ends lost 1 base and 5 bases respectively, with 11 bases between them. This CDR3 has 15 residues. CDR1 and CDR2 from the germline V gene are SEHNR and FQNEAQ (reference sequence). DNA for the CDR3: TGTGCCAGCAGCTTAGGTATAGGGCAAAATGAAAAACTGTTTTTT. Protein product: CASSLGIGQNEKLFF.

The V gene is TRBV12-3 or TRBV12-4, the J gene TRBJ2-2; maybe TRBD2 (6 bases). This CDR3 comprises 15 residues. V shed 3 bases and J shed 5 bases, with 13 bases lying between them. CDR3 sequence: CASSFRRGRTGELFF. In nucleotides, the CDR3 is TGTGCCAGCAGTTTCCGGCGGGGAAGAACCGGGGAGCTGTTTTTT.